Listed here is a single T cell receptor beta chain. Its antigen remains unidentified. Clones were sequenced by immunoSEQ multiplex PCR, and TCRdb holds only the in-frame ones, with some missing. Here the sample spans some 2.1 million clones, roughly 93% being singletons. The V gene's germline CDR1 is MDHEN and CDR2 SYDVKM. The J segment lost 7 bases and the V segment lost 1 base, leaving 5 bases of the junction unmatched. The CDR3 is 15 amino acids. Naive-designated CD8 cells lacked CD45RO, were positively enriched for CCR7, and omitted terminally differentiated effector memory CD45RA+ cells. This sample was included in a study of shared clonotypes between healthy human individuals. Study observations and caveats: Among a handful of donors, about 5% of naive CD4 clonotypes were found in common.

The sequence derives from a man between 18 and 35 years old in good health. Some clones in this sample may be carry-over from other donors' samples. Sequencing was done on a sample of naive CD8+ T cells from PBMCs. This chain connects TRBV28 to TRBJ2-2, with 8 bases aligning to TRBD2. CDR3 coding DNA: TGTGCCAGCAGTTTATTTAGCGGGAAAAACGGGGAGCTGTTTTTT. This encodes CASSLFSGKNGELFF.